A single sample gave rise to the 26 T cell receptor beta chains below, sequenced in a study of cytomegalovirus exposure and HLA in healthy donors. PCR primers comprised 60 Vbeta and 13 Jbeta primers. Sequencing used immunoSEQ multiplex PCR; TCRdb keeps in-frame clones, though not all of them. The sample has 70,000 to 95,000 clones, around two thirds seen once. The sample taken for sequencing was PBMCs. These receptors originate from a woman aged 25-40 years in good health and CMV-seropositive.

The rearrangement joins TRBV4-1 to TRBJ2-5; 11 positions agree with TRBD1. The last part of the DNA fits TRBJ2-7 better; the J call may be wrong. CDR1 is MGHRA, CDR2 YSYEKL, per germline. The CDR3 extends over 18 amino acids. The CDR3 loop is CASSQVDFIGQGAHEQYF. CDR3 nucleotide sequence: TGCGCCAGCAGCCAAGTCGACTTTATCGGACAGGGGGCCCACGAGCAGTACTTC.

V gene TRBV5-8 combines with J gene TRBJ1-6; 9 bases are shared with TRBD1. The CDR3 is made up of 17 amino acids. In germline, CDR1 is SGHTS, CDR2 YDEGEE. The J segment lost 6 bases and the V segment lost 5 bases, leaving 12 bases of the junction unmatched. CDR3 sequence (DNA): TGTGCCAGCAGATATACCGGGACAGGGATAATTAATTCACCCCTCCACTTT. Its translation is CASRYTGTGIINSPLHF.

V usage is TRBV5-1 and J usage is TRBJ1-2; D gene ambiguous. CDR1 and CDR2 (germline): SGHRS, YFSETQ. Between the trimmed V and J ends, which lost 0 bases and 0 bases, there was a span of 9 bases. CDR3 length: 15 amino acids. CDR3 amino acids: CASSLDGVSNYGYTF. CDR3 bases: TGCGCCAGCAGCTTGGACGGGGTATCTAACTATGGCTACACCTTC.

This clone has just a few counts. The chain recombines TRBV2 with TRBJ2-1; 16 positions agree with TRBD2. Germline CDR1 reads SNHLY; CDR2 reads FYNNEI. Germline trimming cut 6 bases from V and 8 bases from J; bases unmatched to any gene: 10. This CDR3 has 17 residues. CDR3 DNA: TGTGCCAGCAGGGGGACTAGCGGGGGGGCCCGGCGACATGAGCAGTTCTTC. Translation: CASRGTSGGARRHEQFF.

This chain's CDR3 is CASSQVEDQPQHF. For the CDR3, the DNA is TGCGCCAGCAGCCAAGTAGAAGATCAGCCCCAGCATTTT. The chain joins TRBV4-1 to TRBJ1-5; no definite D call. Germline V lookup: CDR1 MGHRA, CDR2 YSYEKL. CDR3 size: 13 residues. V lost 1 base and J lost 5, with 6 bases in between.

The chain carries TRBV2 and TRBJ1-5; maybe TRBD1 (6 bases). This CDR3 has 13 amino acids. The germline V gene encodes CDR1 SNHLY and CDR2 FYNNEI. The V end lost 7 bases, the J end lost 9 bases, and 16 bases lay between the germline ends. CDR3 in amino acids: CASNRDTKRPQHF. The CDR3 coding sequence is TGTGCCAGCAACCGGGACACTAAACGGCCCCAGCATTTT. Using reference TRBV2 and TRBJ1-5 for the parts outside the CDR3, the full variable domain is EPEVTQTPSHQVTQMGQEVILRCVPISNHLYFYWYRQILGQKVEFLVSFYNNEISEKSEIFDDQFSVERPDGSNFTLKIRSTKLEDSAMYFCASNRDTKRPQHFGDGTRLSIL.

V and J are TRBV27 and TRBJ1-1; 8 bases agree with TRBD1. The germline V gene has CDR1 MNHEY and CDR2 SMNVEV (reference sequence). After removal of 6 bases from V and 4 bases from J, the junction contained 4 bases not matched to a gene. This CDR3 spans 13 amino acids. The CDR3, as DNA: TGTGCCAGCAGGCCTACAGGGGGCACTGAAGCTTTCTTT. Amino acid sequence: CASRPTGGTEAFF.

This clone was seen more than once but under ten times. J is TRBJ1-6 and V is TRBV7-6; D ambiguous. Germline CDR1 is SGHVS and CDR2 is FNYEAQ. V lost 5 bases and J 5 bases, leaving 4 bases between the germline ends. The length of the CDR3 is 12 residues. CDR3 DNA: TGTGCCAGCAGCGTAAATAATTCACCCCTCCACTTT. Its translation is CASSVNNSPLHF.

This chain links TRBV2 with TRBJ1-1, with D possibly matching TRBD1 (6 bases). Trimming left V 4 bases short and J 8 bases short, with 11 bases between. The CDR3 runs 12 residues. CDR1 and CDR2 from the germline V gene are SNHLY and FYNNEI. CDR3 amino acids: CASSGQGTEAFF. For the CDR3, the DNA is TGTGCCAGCAGTGGCCAGGGGACAGAAGCTTTCTTT.

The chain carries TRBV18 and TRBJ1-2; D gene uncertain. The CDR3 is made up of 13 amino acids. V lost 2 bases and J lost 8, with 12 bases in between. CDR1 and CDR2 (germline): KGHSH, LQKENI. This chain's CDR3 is CASSPIEEDGYTF. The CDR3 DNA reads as TGTGCCAGCTCACCAATTGAGGAGGACGGCTACACCTTC.

The CDR3 DNA follows: TGCGCCAGCAGCCAACGCTTAGCGGGGGGGGGAGAGACCCAGTACTTC. It specifies CASSQRLAGGGETQYF. The rearrangement uses TRBV4-3 and TRBJ2-5; the match to TRBD2 covers 11 bases. V gave up 2 bases and J gave up 4 bases; unmatched junction bases: 6. Germline V gene lookup returns CDR1 LGHNA and CDR2 YSLEER. The CDR3 covers 16 residues.

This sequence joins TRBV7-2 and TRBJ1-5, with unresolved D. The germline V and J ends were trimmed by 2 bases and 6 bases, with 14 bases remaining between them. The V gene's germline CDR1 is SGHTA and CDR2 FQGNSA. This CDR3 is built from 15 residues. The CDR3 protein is CASSLSINVGQPQHF. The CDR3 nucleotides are TGTGCCAGCAGCTTAAGCATCAACGTCGGTCAGCCCCAGCATTTT. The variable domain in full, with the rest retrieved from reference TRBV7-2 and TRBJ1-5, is GAGVSQSPSNKVTEKGKDVELRCDPISGHTALYWYRQSLGQGLEFLIYFQGNSAPDKSGLPSDRFSAERTGGSVSTLTIQRTQQEDSAVYLCASSLSINVGQPQHFGDGTRLSIL.

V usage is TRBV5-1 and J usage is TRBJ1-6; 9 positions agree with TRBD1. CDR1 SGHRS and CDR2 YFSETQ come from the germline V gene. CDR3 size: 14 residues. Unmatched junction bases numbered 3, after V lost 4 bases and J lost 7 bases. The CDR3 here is CASSLGTGNSPLHF. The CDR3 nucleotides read TGCGCCAGCAGCCTCGGGACAGGGAATTCACCCCTCCACTTT. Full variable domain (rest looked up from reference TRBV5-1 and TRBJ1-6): KAGVTQTPRYLIKTRGQQVTLSCSPISGHRSVSWYQQTPGQGLQFLFEYFSETQRNKGNFPGRFSGRQFSNSRSEMNVSTLELGDSALYLCASSLGTGNSPLHFGNGTRLTVT.

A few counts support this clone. CDR3 residues: CASSSASGGVGNEQFF. Here the CDR3 DNA reads TGTGCCAGCAGCAGCGCTAGCGGGGGGGTTGGCAATGAGCAGTTCTTC. This chain links TRBV21-1 with TRBJ2-1; TRBD2, the D gene given by the table, was not confirmed from the DNA. TRBV21-1 is marked as a pseudogene. This CDR3 region has 16 residues.

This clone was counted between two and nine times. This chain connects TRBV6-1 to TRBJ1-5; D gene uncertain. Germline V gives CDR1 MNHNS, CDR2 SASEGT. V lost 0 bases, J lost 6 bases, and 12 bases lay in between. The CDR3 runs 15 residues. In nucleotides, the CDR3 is TGTGCCAGCAGTGAAGCAATAGACACAGCTCAGCCCCAGCATTTT. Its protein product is CASSEAIDTAQPQHF.

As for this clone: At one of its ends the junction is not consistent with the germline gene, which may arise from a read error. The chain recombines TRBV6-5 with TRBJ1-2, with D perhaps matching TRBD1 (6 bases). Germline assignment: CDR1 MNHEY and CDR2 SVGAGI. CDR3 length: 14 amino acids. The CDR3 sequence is CASTLKRGTGGYPF. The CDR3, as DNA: TGTGCCAGCACCCTTAAAAGGGGGACGGGTGGCTACCCCTTC.

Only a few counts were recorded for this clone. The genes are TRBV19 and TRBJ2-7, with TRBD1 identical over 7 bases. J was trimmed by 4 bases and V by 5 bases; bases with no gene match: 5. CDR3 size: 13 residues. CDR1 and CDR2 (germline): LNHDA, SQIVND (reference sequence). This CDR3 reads CASSPMTGYEQYF. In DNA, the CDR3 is TGTGCCAGTAGTCCAATGACAGGGTACGAGCAGTACTTC.

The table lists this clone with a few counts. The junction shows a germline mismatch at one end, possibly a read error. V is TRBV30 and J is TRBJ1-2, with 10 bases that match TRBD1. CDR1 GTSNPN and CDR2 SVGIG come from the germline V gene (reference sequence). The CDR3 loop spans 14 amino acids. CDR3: CAWMNRDRGPSYPF. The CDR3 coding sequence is TGTGCCTGGATGAACCGGGACAGGGGCCCTAGCTACCCCTTC.

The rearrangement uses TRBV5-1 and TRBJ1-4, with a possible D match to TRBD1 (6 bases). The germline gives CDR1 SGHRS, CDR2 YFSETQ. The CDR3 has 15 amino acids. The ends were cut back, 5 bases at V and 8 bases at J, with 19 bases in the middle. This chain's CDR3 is CASSWGGAAGEKLFF. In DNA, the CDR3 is TGCGCCAGCAGTTGGGGGGGCGCCGCAGGGGAAAAACTGTTTTTT.

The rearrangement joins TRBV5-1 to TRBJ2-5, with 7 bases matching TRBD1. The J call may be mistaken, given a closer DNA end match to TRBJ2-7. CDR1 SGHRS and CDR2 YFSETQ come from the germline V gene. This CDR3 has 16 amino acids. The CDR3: CASSDPTGWATYEQYF. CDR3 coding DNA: TGCGCCAGCAGCGATCCGACAGGGTGGGCTACCTACGAGCAGTACTTC.

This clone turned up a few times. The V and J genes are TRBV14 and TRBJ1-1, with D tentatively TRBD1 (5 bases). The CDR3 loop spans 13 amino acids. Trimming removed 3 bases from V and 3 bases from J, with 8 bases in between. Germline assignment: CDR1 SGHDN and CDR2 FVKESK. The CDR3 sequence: CASSQAGYTEAFF. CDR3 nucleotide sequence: TGTGCCAGCAGCCAGGCAGGGTACACTGAAGCTTTCTTT.

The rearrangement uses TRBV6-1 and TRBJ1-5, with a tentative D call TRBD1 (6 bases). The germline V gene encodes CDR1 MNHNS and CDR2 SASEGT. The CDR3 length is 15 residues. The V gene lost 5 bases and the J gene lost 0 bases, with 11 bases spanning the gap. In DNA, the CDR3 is TGTGCCAGCAGTCTGGACAGCTATAGCAATCAGCCCCAGCATTTT. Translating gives CASSLDSYSNQPQHF.

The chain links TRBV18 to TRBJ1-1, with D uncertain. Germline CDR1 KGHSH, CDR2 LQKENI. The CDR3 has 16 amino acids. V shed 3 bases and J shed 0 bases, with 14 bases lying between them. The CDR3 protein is CASSPVERTMNTEAFF. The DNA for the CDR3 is TGTGCCAGCTCACCGGTGGAGCGGACCATGAACACTGAAGCTTTCTTT.

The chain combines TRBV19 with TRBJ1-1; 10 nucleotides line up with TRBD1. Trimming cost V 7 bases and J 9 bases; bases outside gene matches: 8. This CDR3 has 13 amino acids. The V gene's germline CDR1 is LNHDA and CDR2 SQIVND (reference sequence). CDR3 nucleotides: TGTGCCAGTAACAGACAGGGGGCAGAGAAAGCTTTCTTT. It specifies CASNRQGAEKAFF.

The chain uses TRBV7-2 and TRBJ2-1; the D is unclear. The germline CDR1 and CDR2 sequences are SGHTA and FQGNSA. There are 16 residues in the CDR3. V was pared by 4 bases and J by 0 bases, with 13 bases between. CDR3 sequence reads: CASSSRLRSSYNEQFF. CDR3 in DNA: TGTGCCAGCAGCTCTCGACTTAGGAGCTCCTACAATGAGCAGTTCTTC.

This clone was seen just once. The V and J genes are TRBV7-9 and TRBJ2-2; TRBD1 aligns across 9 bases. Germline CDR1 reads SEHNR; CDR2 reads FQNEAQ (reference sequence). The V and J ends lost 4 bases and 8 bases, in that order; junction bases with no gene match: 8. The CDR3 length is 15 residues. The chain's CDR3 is CASSYTGQGVGELFF. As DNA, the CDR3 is TGTGCCAGCAGCTATACGGGACAGGGAGTTGGGGAGCTGTTTTTT.